The 2 T cell receptor beta chains listed next were all sequenced from one sample in a study of Ad26.COV2.S vaccination and SARS-CoV-2 variants. Profiled with immunoSEQ multiplex PCR; TCRdb holds only in-frame clones, not every one. This repertoire shows 400,000 to 450,000 clones, roughly 90% found once; its top ten account for 12%. The treatment denotes: 15 to 20 received Ad26.COV2.S at low or high dose, single or two shots; 5 received placebo; per-sample allocation not given. The samples date from day 63 after the first vaccine or placebo injection. The sequenced sample was peripheral blood, obtained in a trial of Ad26.COV2.S vaccine versus placebo. These receptor sequences come from a person between 18 and 65 years old who received the Ad26.COV2.S COVID-19 vaccine or a placebo.

The chain carries TRBV7-2 and TRBJ2-3; 13 bases match TRBD2. Per the germline V gene, CDR1 is SGHTA and CDR2 is FQGNSA. The ends lost 8 bases at V and 4 bases at J; junction bases unmatched: 9. The CDR3 has 16 residues. As DNA, the CDR3 is TGTGCCAGCGGCCTCGGACTAGCGGGAGTTTCAGATACGCAGTATTTT. Its translation is CASGLGLAGVSDTQYF. Full variable domain (remainder filled in from reference TRBV7-2 and TRBJ2-3): GAGVSQSPSNKVTEKGKDVELRCDPISGHTALYWYRQSLGQGLEFLIYFQGNSAPDKSGLPSDRFSAERTGGSVSTLTIQRTQQEDSAVYLCASGLGLAGVSDTQYFGPGTRLTVL.

This clone has just one count. The CDR3, as DNA: TGCAGTGCTAGTTCAAGCGCCTACGAGCAGTACTTC. Protein sequence: CSASSSAYEQYF. This chain joins TRBV20-1 and TRBJ2-7; D remains ambiguous. Germline assignment: CDR1 DFQATT and CDR2 SNEGSKA (reference sequence). Trimming shortened V by 3 bases and J by 2 bases, and 8 bases separated the two germline ends. The CDR3 loop spans 12 amino acids.